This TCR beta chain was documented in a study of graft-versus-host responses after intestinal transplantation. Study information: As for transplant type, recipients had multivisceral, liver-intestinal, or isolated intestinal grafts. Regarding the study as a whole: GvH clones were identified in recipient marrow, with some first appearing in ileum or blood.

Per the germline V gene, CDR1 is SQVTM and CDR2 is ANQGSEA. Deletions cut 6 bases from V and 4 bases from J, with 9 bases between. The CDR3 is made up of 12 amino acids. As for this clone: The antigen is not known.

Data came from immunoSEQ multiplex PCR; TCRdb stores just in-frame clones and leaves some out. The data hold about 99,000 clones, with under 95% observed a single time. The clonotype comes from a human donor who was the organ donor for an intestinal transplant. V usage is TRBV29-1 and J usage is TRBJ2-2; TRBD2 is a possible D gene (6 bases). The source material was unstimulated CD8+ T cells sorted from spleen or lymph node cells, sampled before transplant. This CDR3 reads CSVEGVTGELFF. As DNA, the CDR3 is TGCAGCGTGGAGGGAGTCACCGGGGAGCTGTTTTTT.